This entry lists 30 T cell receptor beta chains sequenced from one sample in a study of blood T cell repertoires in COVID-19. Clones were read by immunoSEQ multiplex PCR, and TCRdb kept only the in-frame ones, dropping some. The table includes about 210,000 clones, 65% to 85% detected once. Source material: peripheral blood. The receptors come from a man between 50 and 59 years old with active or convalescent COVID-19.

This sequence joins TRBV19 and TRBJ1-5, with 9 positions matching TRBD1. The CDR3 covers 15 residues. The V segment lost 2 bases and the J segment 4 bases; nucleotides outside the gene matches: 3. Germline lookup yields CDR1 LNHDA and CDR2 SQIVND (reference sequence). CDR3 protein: CASSIRTGVNQPQHF. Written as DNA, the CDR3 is TGTGCCAGTAGTATAAGGACAGGGGTAAATCAGCCCCAGCATTTT. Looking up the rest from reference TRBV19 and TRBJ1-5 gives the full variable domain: DGGITQSPKYLFRKEGQNVTLSCEQNLNHDAMYWYRQDPGQGLRLIYYSQIVNDFQKGDIAEGYSVSREKKESFPLTVTSAQKNPTAFYLCASSIRTGVNQPQHFGDGTRLSIL.

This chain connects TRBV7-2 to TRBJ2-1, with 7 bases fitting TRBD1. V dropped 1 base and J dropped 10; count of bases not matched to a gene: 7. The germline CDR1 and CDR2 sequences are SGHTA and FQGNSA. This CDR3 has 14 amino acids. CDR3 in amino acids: CASSLGHRGLEQFF. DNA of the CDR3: TGTGCCAGCAGCTTAGGTCACAGGGGCTTGGAGCAGTTCTTC.

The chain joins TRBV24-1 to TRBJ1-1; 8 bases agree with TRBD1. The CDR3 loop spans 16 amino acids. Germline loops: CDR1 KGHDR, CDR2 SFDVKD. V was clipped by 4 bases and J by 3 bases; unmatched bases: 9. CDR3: CATSELRTGMDTEAFF. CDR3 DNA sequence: TGTGCCACCAGTGAATTGAGGACAGGGATGGACACTGAAGCTTTCTTT.

The CDR3 DNA follows: TGTGCCAGCAGCTTAGCGTCCTCGAACACTGAAGCTTTCTTT. Residues: CASSLASSNTEAFF. This sequence joins TRBV7-9 and TRBJ1-1, with D hard to call. Germline values: CDR1 SEHNR, CDR2 FQNEAQ (reference sequence). This CDR3 contains 14 residues. V lost 0 bases and J 1 base, leaving 6 bases between the germline ends.

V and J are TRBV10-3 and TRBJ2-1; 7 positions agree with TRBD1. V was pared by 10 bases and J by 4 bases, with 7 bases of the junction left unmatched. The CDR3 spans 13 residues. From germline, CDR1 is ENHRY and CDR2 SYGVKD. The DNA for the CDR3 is TGTGCCACCGGACAGGTCCCTTACAATGAGCAGTTCTTC. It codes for CATGQVPYNEQFF.

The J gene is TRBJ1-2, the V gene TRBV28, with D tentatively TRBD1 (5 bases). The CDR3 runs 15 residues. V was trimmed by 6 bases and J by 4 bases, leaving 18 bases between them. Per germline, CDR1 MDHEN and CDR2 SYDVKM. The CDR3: CASSQGSPRFYGYTF. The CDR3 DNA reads TGTGCCAGCAGCCAGGGTTCCCCTCGGTTCTATGGCTACACCTTC.

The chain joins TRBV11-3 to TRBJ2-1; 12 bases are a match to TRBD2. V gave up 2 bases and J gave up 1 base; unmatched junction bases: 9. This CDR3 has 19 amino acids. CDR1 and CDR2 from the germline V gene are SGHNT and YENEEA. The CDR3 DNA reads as TGTGCCAGCAGCTTAACCCTAGGACTAGCGGGACTTTCCTACAATGAGCAGTTCTTC. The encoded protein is CASSLTLGLAGLSYNEQFF.

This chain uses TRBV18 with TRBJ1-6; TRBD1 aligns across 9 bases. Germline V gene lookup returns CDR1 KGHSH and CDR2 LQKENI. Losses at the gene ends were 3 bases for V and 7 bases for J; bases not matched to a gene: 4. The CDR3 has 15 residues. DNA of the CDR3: TGTGCCAGCTCACCCCGACAGGGGGAGAATTCACCCCTCCACTTT. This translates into CASSPRQGENSPLHF.

The CDR3 protein is CASSIVGQSYEQYF. As DNA, the CDR3 is TGTGCCAGTAGTATAGTCGGACAGTCCTACGAGCAGTACTTC. V is TRBV19 and J is TRBJ2-7; D possibly corresponds to TRBD1 (6 bases). CDR1 is LNHDA and CDR2 is SQIVND in the germline V gene (reference sequence). This CDR3 spans 14 amino acids. Trimming took off 1 base at V and 1 base at J, with 8 bases between the two ends.

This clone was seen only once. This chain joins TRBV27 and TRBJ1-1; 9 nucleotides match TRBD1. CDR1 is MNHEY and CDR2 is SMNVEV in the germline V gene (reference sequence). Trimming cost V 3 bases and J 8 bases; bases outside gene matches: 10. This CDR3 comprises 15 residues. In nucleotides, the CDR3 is TGTGCCAGCAGTTTCCCGGGACAGGGAATCGGAGAAGCTTTCTTT. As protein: CASSFPGQGIGEAFF.

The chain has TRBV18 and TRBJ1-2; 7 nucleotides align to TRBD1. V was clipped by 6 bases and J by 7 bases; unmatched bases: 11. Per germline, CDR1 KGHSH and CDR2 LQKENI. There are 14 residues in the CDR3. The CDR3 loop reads CASSTEGAWSGYTF. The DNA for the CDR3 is TGTGCCAGCTCTACCGAGGGGGCTTGGTCTGGCTACACCTTC.

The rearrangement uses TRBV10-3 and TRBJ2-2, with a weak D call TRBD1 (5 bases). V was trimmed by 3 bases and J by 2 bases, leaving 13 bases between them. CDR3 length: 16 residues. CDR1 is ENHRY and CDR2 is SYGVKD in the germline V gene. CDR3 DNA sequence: TGTGCCATCAGTGATCTTGGCAGGGTCAACACCGGGGAGCTGTTTTTT. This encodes CAISDLGRVNTGELFF.

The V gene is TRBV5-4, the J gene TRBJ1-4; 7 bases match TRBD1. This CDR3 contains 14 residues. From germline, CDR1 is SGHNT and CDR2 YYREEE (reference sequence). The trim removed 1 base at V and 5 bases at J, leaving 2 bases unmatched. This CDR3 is CASSLNRGNEKLFF. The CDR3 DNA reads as TGTGCCAGCAGCTTGAACAGGGGCAATGAAAAACTGTTTTTT. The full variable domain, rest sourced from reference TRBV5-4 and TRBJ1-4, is ETGVTQSPTHLIKTRGQQVTLRCSSQSGHNTVSWYQQALGQGPQFIFQYYREEENGRGNFPPRFSGLQFPNYSSELNVNALELDDSALYLCASSLNRGNEKLFFGSGTQLSVL.

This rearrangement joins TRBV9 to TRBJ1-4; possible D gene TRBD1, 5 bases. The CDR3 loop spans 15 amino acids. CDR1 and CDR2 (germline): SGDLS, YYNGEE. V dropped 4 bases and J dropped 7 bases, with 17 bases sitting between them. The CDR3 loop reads CASSPGGATGEKLFF. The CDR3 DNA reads TGTGCCAGCAGCCCAGGAGGGGCTACGGGTGAAAAACTGTTTTTT.

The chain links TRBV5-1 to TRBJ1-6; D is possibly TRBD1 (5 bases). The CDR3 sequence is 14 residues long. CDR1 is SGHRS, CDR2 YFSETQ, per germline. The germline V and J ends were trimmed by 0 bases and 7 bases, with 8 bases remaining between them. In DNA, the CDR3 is TGCGCCAGCAGCTTGGCCGGGGGGAATTCACCCCTCCACTTT. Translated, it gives CASSLAGGNSPLHF. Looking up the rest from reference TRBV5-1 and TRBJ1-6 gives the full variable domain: KAGVTQTPRYLIKTRGQQVTLSCSPISGHRSVSWYQQTPGQGLQFLFEYFSETQRNKGNFPGRFSGRQFSNSRSEMNVSTLELGDSALYLCASSLAGGNSPLHFGNGTRLTVT.

The CDR3 DNA reads as TGTGCCTGGAGTGTAGGGGCCGTAAATGAGCAGTTCTTC. Protein product: CAWSVGAVNEQFF. This rearrangement joins TRBV30 to TRBJ2-1, with a weak D call TRBD1 (5 bases). The V gene's germline CDR1 is GTSNPN and CDR2 SVGIG (reference sequence). V was trimmed by 0 bases and J by 7 bases, leaving 10 bases between them. This CDR3 is built from 13 residues.

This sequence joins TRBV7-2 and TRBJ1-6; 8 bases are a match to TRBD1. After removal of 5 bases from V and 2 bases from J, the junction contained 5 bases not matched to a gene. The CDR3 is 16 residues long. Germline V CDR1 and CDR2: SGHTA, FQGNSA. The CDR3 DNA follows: TGTGCCAGCAGCCACATACAGGGGGCCTATAATTCACCCCTCCACTTT. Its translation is CASSHIQGAYNSPLHF.

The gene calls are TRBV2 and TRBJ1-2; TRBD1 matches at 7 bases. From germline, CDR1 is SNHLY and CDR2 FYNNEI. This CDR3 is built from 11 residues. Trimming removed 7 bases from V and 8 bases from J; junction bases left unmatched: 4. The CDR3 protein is CASTETGGYTF. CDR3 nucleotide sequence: TGTGCCAGCACCGAGACAGGGGGCTACACCTTC.

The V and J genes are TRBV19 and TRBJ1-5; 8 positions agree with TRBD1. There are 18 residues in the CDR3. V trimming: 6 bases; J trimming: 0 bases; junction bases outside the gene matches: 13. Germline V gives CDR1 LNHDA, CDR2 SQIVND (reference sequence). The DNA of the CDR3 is TGTGCCAGTAGGCGACAGGACAGGGATCCAATTAGCAATCAGCCCCAGCATTTT. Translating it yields CASRRQDRDPISNQPQHF.

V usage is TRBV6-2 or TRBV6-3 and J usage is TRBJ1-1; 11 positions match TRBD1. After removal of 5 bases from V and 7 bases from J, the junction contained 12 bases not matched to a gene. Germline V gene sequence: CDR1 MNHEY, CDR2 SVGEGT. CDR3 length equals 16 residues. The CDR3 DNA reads TGTGCCAGCAGTGAGTGGACAGGGGGCGCGAGAGGTGAAGCTTTCTTT. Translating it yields CASSEWTGGARGEAFF.

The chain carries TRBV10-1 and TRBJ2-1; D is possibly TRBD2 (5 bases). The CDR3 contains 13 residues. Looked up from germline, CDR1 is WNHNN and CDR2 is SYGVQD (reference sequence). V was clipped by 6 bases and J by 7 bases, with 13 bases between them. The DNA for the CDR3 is TGCGCCAGCAGAGGCCCCCCGGGGAATGAGCAGTTCTTC. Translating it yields CASRGPPGNEQFF.

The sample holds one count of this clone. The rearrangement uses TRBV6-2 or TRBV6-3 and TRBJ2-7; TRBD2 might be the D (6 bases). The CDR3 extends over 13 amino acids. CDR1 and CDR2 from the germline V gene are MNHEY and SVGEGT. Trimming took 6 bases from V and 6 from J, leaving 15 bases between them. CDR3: CASSLFPGSEQYF. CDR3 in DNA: TGTGCCAGCAGCCTTTTTCCCGGGAGCGAGCAGTACTTC.

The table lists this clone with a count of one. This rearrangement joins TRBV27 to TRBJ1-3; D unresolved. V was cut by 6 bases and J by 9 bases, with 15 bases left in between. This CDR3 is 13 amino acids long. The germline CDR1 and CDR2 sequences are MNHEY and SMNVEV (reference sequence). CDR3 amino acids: CASSRTTRSTIYF. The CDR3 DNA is TGTGCCAGCAGCCGTACTACAAGATCCACCATATATTTT.

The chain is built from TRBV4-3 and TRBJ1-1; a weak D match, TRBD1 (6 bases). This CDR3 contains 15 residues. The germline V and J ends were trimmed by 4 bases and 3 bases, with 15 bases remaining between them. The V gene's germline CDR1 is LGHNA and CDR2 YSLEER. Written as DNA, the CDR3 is TGCGCCAGCAGCCGTAATTTGCGGACAGACACTGAAGCTTTCTTT. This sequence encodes CASSRNLRTDTEAFF.

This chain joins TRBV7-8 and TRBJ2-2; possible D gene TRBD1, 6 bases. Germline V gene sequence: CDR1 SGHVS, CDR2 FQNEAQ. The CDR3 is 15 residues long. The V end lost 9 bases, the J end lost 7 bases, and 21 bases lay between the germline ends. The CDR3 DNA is TGTGCCAGTTCCTACAAGGGGGATTGGCACGGGGAGCTGTTTTTT. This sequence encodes CASSYKGDWHGELFF.

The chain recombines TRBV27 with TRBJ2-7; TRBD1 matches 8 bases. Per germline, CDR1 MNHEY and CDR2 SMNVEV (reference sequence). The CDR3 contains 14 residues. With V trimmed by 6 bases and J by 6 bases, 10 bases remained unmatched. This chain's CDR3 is CASSPMKQGGEQYF. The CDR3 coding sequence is TGTGCCAGCAGCCCAATGAAACAGGGGGGCGAGCAGTACTTC.

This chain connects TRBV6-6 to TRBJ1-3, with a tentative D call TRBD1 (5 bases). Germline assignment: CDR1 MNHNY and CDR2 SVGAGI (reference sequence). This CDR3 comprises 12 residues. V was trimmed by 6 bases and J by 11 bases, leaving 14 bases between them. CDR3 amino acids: CASSRGAGAIYF. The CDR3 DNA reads TGTGCCAGCAGCCGCGGGGCGGGGGCCATATATTTT.

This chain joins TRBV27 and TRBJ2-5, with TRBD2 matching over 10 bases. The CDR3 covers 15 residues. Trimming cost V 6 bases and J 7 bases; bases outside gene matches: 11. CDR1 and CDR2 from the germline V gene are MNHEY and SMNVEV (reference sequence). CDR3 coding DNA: TGTGCCAGCAGCTTAGCGGGGGGCTTTGTGGGGACCCAGTACTTC. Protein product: CASSLAGGFVGTQYF.

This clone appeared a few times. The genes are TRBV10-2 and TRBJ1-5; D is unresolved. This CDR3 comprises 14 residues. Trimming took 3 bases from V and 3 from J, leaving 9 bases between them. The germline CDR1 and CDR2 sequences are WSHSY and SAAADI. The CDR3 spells CASSEWTFNQPQHF. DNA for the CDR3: TGCGCCAGCAGTGAATGGACTTTCAATCAGCCCCAGCATTTT.

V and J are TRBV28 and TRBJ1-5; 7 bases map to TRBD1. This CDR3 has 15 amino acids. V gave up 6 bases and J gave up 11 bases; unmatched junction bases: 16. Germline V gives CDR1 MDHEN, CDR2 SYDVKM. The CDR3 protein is CASRTAGLTQGAQHF. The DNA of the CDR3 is TGTGCCAGCAGAACCGCGGGACTCACCCAGGGGGCCCAGCATTTT.